This TCR beta chain came from a study of blood T cell repertoires in COVID-19. Study-wide background: Sites in the United States, Italy and Spain provided acute and convalescent COVID-19 samples. T cells, B-cell-depleted T cells, or PBMCs supplied cDNA or gDNA.

The CDR3 is 11 residues long. CDR1 DFQATT and CDR2 SNEGSKA come from the germline V gene (reference sequence). Trimming stripped 5 bases from V and 1 base from J, with 5 bases between. Original data processing: How many nucleated cells were present was estimated from reference gene primer amplification. Assay: immunoSEQ multiplex PCR; the TCRdb copy retains only in-frame clones and omits some. From that table come the V and J calls and clone size; the DNA was used to work out D and trimming. The top ten clones hold about 6.8% of a sample with around 150,000 clones, roughly 84% of them seen once. This chain links TRBV20-1 with TRBJ1-2, with D uncertain. This sequence was found in a woman in her 50s in a cohort sampled during active or convalescent COVID-19. Sample: peripheral blood. As DNA, the CDR3 is TGCAGTGCTGAGGTTAACTATGGCTACACCTTC. Its translation: CSAEVNYGYTF.